The 21 T cell receptor beta chains in this list originate from one sample, sequenced in a study of cytomegalovirus exposure and HLA in healthy donors (dated by TCRdb to about 2017). Receptor libraries were prepared by the immunoSEQ multiplex PCR assay. The multiplex PCR relied on a mix of 60 forward primers for TCR Vbeta segments and 13 reverse primers for TCR Jbeta segments. The source is immuneACCESS, and TCRdb retained only in-frame sequences with V and J called. Part of the clones is not carried over; for the studies checked, unresolved V genes explain less than half of this, and the remainder is unexplained. The sample's clone listing holds 65,000 to 95,000 clones. Around 7.5% of the sample is held by the ten biggest clonotypes. The source material was PBMCs. The receptors originated from a female donor in good health and CMV-seropositive.

V usage is TRBV7-2 and J usage is TRBJ2-2; TRBD1 agrees at 7 bases. Germline CDR1 SGHTA, CDR2 FQGNSA. The CDR3 covers 16 residues. Germline trimming cut 6 bases from V and 0 bases from J; bases unmatched to any gene: 7. The CDR3 region is CASRTGTASNTGELFF. CDR3 bases: TGTGCCAGCAGAACCGGGACAGCATCGAACACCGGGGAGCTGTTTTTT.

The chain combines TRBV7-2 with TRBJ2-7; no definite D call. The CDR3 sequence is 14 residues long. V lost 1 base and J lost 6, with 13 bases in between. Germline V gene sequence: CDR1 SGHTA, CDR2 FQGNSA. This chain's CDR3 is CASSLGRPPLEQYF. In DNA form, the CDR3 reads TGTGCCAGCAGCTTAGGTCGTCCCCCCCTCGAGCAGTACTTC.

The V and J genes are TRBV18 and TRBJ1-2; D not resolved. Germline CDR1 KGHSH, CDR2 LQKENI. V dropped 3 bases and J dropped 6 bases, with 11 bases sitting between them. The CDR3 covers 13 residues. CDR3 sequence reads: CASSPAQIDGYTF. The CDR3 DNA reads TGTGCCAGCTCACCGGCACAGATAGATGGCTACACCTTC.

The CDR3 DNA is TGTGCCAGTAGTATTGTGGGAGCCAATGAGCAGTTCTTC. This codes for CASSIVGANEQFF. The V and J genes are TRBV19 and TRBJ2-1, with D maybe TRBD2 (5 bases). This CDR3 comprises 13 residues. The germline V and J ends were trimmed by 3 bases and 6 bases, with 9 bases remaining between them. CDR1 and CDR2 (germline): LNHDA, SQIVND (reference sequence).

The chain combines TRBV9 with TRBJ1-6, with D possibly TRBD1 on 5 matching bases. Germline assignment: CDR1 SGDLS and CDR2 YYNGEE. Deletions cut 0 bases from V and 11 bases from J, with 12 bases between. CDR3 length: 14 residues. DNA for the CDR3: TGTGCCAGCAGCGTAGCTAGCGGGGGTCCACCCCTCCACTTT. This gives the protein CASSVASGGPPLHF.

This chain links TRBV30 with TRBJ2-2; maybe TRBD2 (5 bases). Germline lookup yields CDR1 GTSNPN and CDR2 SVGIG (reference sequence). V was cut by 5 bases and J by 0 bases, with 13 bases left in between. The CDR3 runs to 15 residues. CDR3 region: CAWVILAANTGELFF. CDR3 DNA sequence: TGTGCCTGGGTCATTCTAGCCGCGAACACCGGGGAGCTGTTTTTT.

V usage is TRBV6-6 and J usage is TRBJ2-3, with unresolved D. V was shortened by 2 bases and J by 2 bases, with 8 bases between the two germline ends. The CDR3 has 14 amino acids. Per germline, CDR1 MNHNY and CDR2 SVGAGI (reference sequence). CDR3 in amino acids: CASSYGRYTDTQYF. CDR3 DNA sequence: TGTGCCAGCAGTTACGGCCGTTACACAGATACGCAGTATTTT.

The CDR3 protein is CASSAAGTQGYYGYTF. The CDR3 region has the DNA TGTGCCAGCAGCGCGGCCGGGACACAAGGTTACTATGGCTACACCTTC. The rearrangement links TRBV11-3 to TRBJ1-2, with TRBD1 as a possible D gene (6 bases). The CDR3 extends over 16 amino acids. Between the trimmed V and J ends, which lost 5 bases and 3 bases, there was a span of 19 bases. Germline V gene sequence: CDR1 SGHNT, CDR2 YENEEA.

The chain combines TRBV7-2 with TRBJ2-2, with 7 positions matching TRBD1. The CDR3 totals 15 residues. V shed 5 bases and J 0 bases; nucleotides not matched to a gene: 3. Per germline, CDR1 SGHTA and CDR2 FQGNSA. CDR3 DNA: TGTGCCAGCAGCCCCGACAGGGCGAACACCGGGGAGCTGTTTTTT. It specifies CASSPDRANTGELFF.

The V gene is TRBV4-3, the J gene TRBJ2-3, with a weak D call TRBD2 (5 bases). Germline V gives CDR1 LGHNA, CDR2 YSLEER. Trimming cost V 1 base and J 3 bases, with 11 bases left between them. CDR3 size: 15 residues. The CDR3 nucleotides read TGCGCCAGCAGCCAAGGGGAGAGTAGTACAGATACGCAGTATTTT. Translating it yields CASSQGESSTDTQYF.

CDR3 residues: CASISGVTGYNEQFF. For the CDR3, the DNA is TGTGCCAGCATCTCGGGAGTTACGGGATACAATGAGCAGTTCTTC. The V gene is TRBV7-2, the J gene TRBJ2-1; weak D call: TRBD2 (6 bases). This CDR3 is 15 amino acids long. CDR1 and CDR2 from the germline V gene are SGHTA and FQGNSA. Trimming removed 7 bases from V and 4 bases from J, with 17 bases in between.

This chain links TRBV19 with TRBJ2-1; 10 positions match TRBD2. Germline values: CDR1 LNHDA, CDR2 SQIVND (reference sequence). V shed 4 bases and J 7 bases; nucleotides not matched to a gene: 7. The CDR3 is made up of 15 amino acids. For the CDR3, the DNA is TGTGCCAGTAGTAAGCTAGCGGGAGATGCGAATGAGCAGTTCTTC. Protein: CASSKLAGDANEQFF.

The genes are TRBV14 and TRBJ1-2, with D maybe TRBD1 (6 bases). Trimming removed 2 bases at V and 4 bases at J, with 11 bases between. The germline CDR1 and CDR2 sequences are SGHDN and FVKESK. This CDR3 has 14 residues. For the CDR3, the DNA is TGTGCCAGCAGCCAATTCGGGACAATCTATGGCTACACCTTC. This translates into CASSQFGTIYGYTF. The whole variable domain, remainder taken from reference TRBV14 and TRBJ1-2, is EAGVTQFPSHSVIEKGQTVTLRCDPISGHDNLYWYRRVMGKEIKFLLHFVKESKQDESGMPNNRFLAERTGGTYSTLKVQPAELEDSGVYFCASSQFGTIYGYTFGSGTRLTVV.

The gene calls are TRBV11-3 and TRBJ2-7, with 10 bases that match TRBD1. V was clipped by 5 bases and J by 3 bases; unmatched bases: 4. The CDR3 extends over 14 amino acids. Germline CDR1 SGHNT, CDR2 YENEEA. In nucleotides, the CDR3 is TGTGCCAGCAGCCCGGGACAGGGGAACTACGAGCAGTACTTC. It translates to CASSPGQGNYEQYF.

The rearrangement uses TRBV13 and TRBJ1-2, with TRBD1 matching over 9 bases. CDR1 and CDR2 from the germline V gene are PRHDT and FYEKMQ (reference sequence). The junction had 1 base not matched to a gene; V was cut back by 2 bases and J by 6 bases. This CDR3 has 13 residues. The CDR3 bases are TGTGCCAGCAGCTTAACAGGGGGCGATGGCTACACCTTC. Encoded protein: CASSLTGGDGYTF. The full variable domain, rest sourced from reference TRBV13 and TRBJ1-2, is AAGVIQSPRHLIKEKRETATLKCYPIPRHDTVYWYQQGPGQDPQFLISFYEKMQSDKGSIPDRFSAQQFSDYHSELNMSSLELGDSALYFCASSLTGGDGYTFGSGTRLTVV.

This chain joins TRBV28 and TRBJ2-5; D is perhaps TRBD1 (6 bases). The J call may be mistaken, given a closer DNA end match to TRBJ2-7. This CDR3 contains 14 residues. CDR1 is MDHEN and CDR2 is SYDVKM in the germline V gene. In nucleotides, the CDR3 is TGTGCCAGCAGTTTAGGGGGCCTCTCCTACGAGCAGTACTTC. This translates into CASSLGGLSYEQYF.

The CDR3 here is CASSAHEQYF. The DNA for the CDR3 is TGTGCCAGCAGTGCTCACGAGCAGTACTTC. The rearrangement joins TRBV2 to TRBJ2-7; D remains unclear. Germline CDR1 and CDR2: SNHLY and FYNNEI. The CDR3 sequence is 10 residues long. Trimming shortened V by 4 bases and J by 5 bases, and 3 bases separated the two germline ends.

V is TRBV19 and J is TRBJ2-7; D remains unclear. The length of the CDR3 is 14 residues. CDR1 is LNHDA, CDR2 SQIVND, per germline (reference sequence). V was shortened by 2 bases and J by 5 bases, with 13 bases between the two germline ends. CDR3 coding DNA: TGTGCCAGTAGTATATCTAAAGTGAGTAACGAGCAGTACTTC. This translates into CASSISKVSNEQYF.

The chain carries TRBV5-6 and TRBJ1-2; 12 bases are a match to TRBD1. The length of the CDR3 is 15 residues. The germline gives CDR1 SGHDT, CDR2 YYEEEE. After removal of 4 bases from V and 8 bases from J, the junction contained 9 bases not matched to a gene. Here the CDR3 DNA reads TGTGCCAGCAGCCAACCGGGACAGGGGGCGCGGGGCTACACCTTC. It specifies CASSQPGQGARGYTF.

The gene calls are TRBV9 and TRBJ1-3; a possible D gene is TRBD1 (6 bases). This CDR3 is built from 15 residues. The germline V and J ends were trimmed by 4 bases and 2 bases, with 13 bases remaining between them. Germline values: CDR1 SGDLS, CDR2 YYNGEE. CDR3 coding DNA: TGTGCCAGCAGCTTCTCTACAGGGACTGGAAACACCATATATTTT. This gives the protein CASSFSTGTGNTIYF.

The gene calls are TRBV9 and TRBJ2-7; the D gene is possibly TRBD2 (5 bases). Matching the DNA end better, TRBJ2-1 makes the J call doubtful. CDR1 is SGDLS and CDR2 is YYNGEE in the germline V gene. This CDR3 spans 15 amino acids. This CDR3 is CASSVVDSPLNEQFF. CDR3 nucleotides: TGTGCCAGCAGCGTAGTGGACTCACCTCTCAATGAGCAGTTCTTC.